Listed below are T cell receptor beta chains from one sample, sequenced in a study of CD8+ T cells in alopecia areata. Only in-frame clones appear in the TCRdb table, and some are missing; sequencing was by immunoSEQ multiplex PCR. The repertoire holds 250,000 or so clones, with about two thirds as singletons. The sample here was CD4+ T cells sorted from blood, taken at week 0. These receptors all stem from a human donor with alopecia areata. Each CDR3 is given with its conserved first and last residue. D genes are given only for firm matches. Only part of the rows carry a size: once, few, many, or a class if the clone is expanded.

CDR3 protein: CSVAAQSDIQYF
CDR3 DNA: TGCAGCGTTGCCGCCCAAAGCGACATTCAGTACTTC
V gene: TRBV29-1
J gene: TRBJ2-4
clone size: few
D gene: -

CDR3 protein: CACGSREYGYTF
CDR3 DNA: TGTGCCTGTGGGTCCCGAGAGTATGGCTACACCTTC
V gene: TRBV30
J gene: TRBJ1-2
clone size: -
D gene: -

CDR3 protein: CSVDGGAETQYF
CDR3 DNA: TGCAGCGTTGACGGGGGGGCCGAGACCCAGTACTTC
V gene: TRBV29-1
J gene: TRBJ2-5
clone size: few
D gene: TRBD2

CDR3 protein: CASSSLRDRGGTEAFF
CDR3 DNA: TGTGCCAGCAGCTCCCTCCGGGACAGGGGCGGCACTGAAGCTTTCTTT
V gene: TRBV11-2
J gene: TRBJ1-1
clone size: few
D gene: TRBD1

CDR3 protein: CASSQDGQGAGYNSPLHF
CDR3 DNA: TGCGCCAGCAGCCAAGATGGGCAGGGGGCAGGTTATAATTCACCCCTCCACTTT
V gene: TRBV4-1
J gene: TRBJ1-6
clone size: -
D gene: TRBD1

CDR3 protein: CASSLYYSGANVLTF
CDR3 DNA: TGTGCCAGCAGCCTGTATTACTCTGGGGCCAACGTCCTGACTTTC
V gene: TRBV28
J gene: TRBJ2-6
clone size: few
D gene: -

CDR3 protein: CAWSGQGDWAYGYTF
CDR3 DNA: TGTGCCTGGAGTGGACAGGGGGATTGGGCCTATGGCTACACCTTC
V gene: TRBV30
J gene: TRBJ1-2
clone size: -
D gene: TRBD1

CDR3 protein: CASSPPGTSGTDTQYF
CDR3 DNA: TGTGCCAGCAGCCCTCCCGGGACTAGCGGCACAGATACGCAGTATTTT
V gene: TRBV7-9
J gene: TRBJ2-3
clone size: once
D gene: TRBD2

CDR3 protein: CSVEEGTIPYEQYF
CDR3 DNA: TGCAGCGTTGAAGAGGGGACGATCCCCTACGAGCAGTACTTC
V gene: TRBV29-1
J gene: TRBJ2-7
clone size: -
D gene: -

CDR3 protein: CASSLRTVANYGYTF
CDR3 DNA: TGTGCCAGCAGCTTGCGGACAGTAGCTAACTATGGCTACACCTTC
V gene: TRBV5-6
J gene: TRBJ1-2
clone size: -
D gene: -

CDR3 protein: CASSRRGGGYSYEQYF
CDR3 DNA: TGTGCCAGCAGCCGAAGAGGGGGGGGATACTCCTACGAGCAGTACTTC
V gene: TRBV14
J gene: TRBJ2-7
clone size: -
D gene: -

CDR3 protein: CASSEAGWGQFF
CDR3 DNA: TGTGCCAGCAGTGAGGCTGGCTGGGGGCAGTTCTTC
V gene: TRBV6-1
J gene: TRBJ2-1
clone size: -
D gene: -

CDR3 protein: CSVSGALTYEQYF
CDR3 DNA: TGCAGCGTTTCCGGGGCCCTAACCTACGAGCAGTACTTC
V gene: TRBV29-1
J gene: TRBJ2-7
clone size: -
D gene: -

CDR3 protein: CAWNPTGQGSEQYF
CDR3 DNA: TGTGCCTGGAACCCAACCGGACAGGGGTCCGAGCAGTACTTC
V gene: TRBV30
J gene: TRBJ2-7
clone size: -
D gene: TRBD1

CDR3 protein: CAWIDRGNSPLHF
CDR3 DNA: TGTGCCTGGATAGACAGGGGGAATTCACCCCTCCACTTT
V gene: TRBV30
J gene: TRBJ1-6
clone size: -
D gene: TRBD1

CDR3 protein: CASSEALGQGYEQYF
CDR3 DNA: TGCGCCAGCAGCGAAGCACTGGGACAGGGCTACGAGCAGTACTTC
V gene: TRBV5-1
J gene: TRBJ2-7
clone size: -
D gene: TRBD1

CDR3 protein: CASTPPNF
CDR3 DNA: TGTGCCAGCACCCCCCCCAACTTC
V gene: TRBV6-5
J gene: TRBJ2-5
clone size: few
D gene: -

CDR3 protein: CAWMRQGRNQPQHF
CDR3 DNA: TGTGCCTGGATGAGACAGGGCCGCAATCAGCCCCAGCATTTT
V gene: TRBV30
J gene: TRBJ1-5
clone size: -
D gene: TRBD1

CDR3 protein: CASSVGGSGELFF
CDR3 DNA: TGTGCCAGCAGCGTAGGCGGATCCGGGGAGCTGTTTTTT
V gene: TRBV9
J gene: TRBJ2-2
clone size: -
D gene: -

CDR3 protein: CASSPDRGETQYF
CDR3 DNA: TGTGCCAGCTCACCAGACAGGGGGGAGACCCAGTACTTC
V gene: TRBV18
J gene: TRBJ2-5
clone size: few
D gene: TRBD1

CDR3 protein: CASGERSNQPQHF
CDR3 DNA: TGTGCCAGCGGAGAGAGGAGCAATCAGCCCCAGCATTTT
V gene: TRBV7-2
J gene: TRBJ1-5
clone size: few
D gene: -

CDR3 protein: CASSLDPYEQYF
CDR3 DNA: TGTGCCAGCAGCTTAGATCCCTACGAGCAGTACTTC
V gene: TRBV11-2
J gene: TRBJ2-7
clone size: -
D gene: -

CDR3 protein: CATMGRDYGYTF
CDR3 DNA: TGTGCCACCATGGGACGGGATTATGGCTACACCTTC
V gene: TRBV19
J gene: TRBJ1-2
clone size: few
D gene: -

CDR3 protein: CSVVVGETQYF
CDR3 DNA: TGCAGCGTTGTGGTGGGAGAGACCCAGTACTTC
V gene: TRBV29-1
J gene: TRBJ2-5
clone size: few
D gene: -

CDR3 protein: CASSPGIKNIQYF
CDR3 DNA: TGTGCCAGCAGCCCCGGGATCAAAAACATTCAGTACTTC
V gene: TRBV7-2
J gene: TRBJ2-4
clone size: once
D gene: -

CDR3 protein: CASSYSEVSSYNEQFF
CDR3 DNA: TGTGCCAGCAGTTACTCGGAAGTTAGCTCCTACAATGAGCAGTTCTTC
V gene: TRBV6-5
J gene: TRBJ2-1
clone size: -
D gene: -

CDR3 protein: CASSVTRTGGEQFF
CDR3 DNA: TGTGCCAGCAGCGTTACCCGGACAGGGGGCGAGCAGTTCTTC
V gene: TRBV9
J gene: TRBJ2-1
clone size: once
D gene: TRBD1

CDR3 protein: CASSQDGPLHF
CDR3 DNA: TGTGCCAGCAGCCAGGATGGCCCCCTCCACTTT
V gene: TRBV14
J gene: TRBJ1-6
clone size: -
D gene: -

CDR3 protein: CASSLSGQTKETQYF
CDR3 DNA: TGTGCCAGCAGCCTCTCGGGACAGACTAAAGAGACCCAGTACTTC
V gene: TRBV7-3
J gene: TRBJ2-5
clone size: -
D gene: TRBD1

CDR3 protein: CASRGPGGSSYEQYF
CDR3 DNA: TGTGCCAGCAGGGGGCCGGGGGGCTCCTCCTACGAGCAGTACTTC
V gene: TRBV11-2
J gene: TRBJ2-7
clone size: -
D gene: -

CDR3 protein: CAWSVTGGSETQYF
CDR3 DNA: TGTGCCTGGAGTGTAACAGGGGGCTCGGAGACCCAGTACTTC
V gene: TRBV30
J gene: TRBJ2-5
clone size: -
D gene: TRBD1

CDR3 protein: CASSPTGGETQYF
CDR3 DNA: TGTGCCAGCAGCCCGACAGGGGGCGAGACCCAGTACTTC
V gene: TRBV2
J gene: TRBJ2-5
clone size: -
D gene: TRBD1